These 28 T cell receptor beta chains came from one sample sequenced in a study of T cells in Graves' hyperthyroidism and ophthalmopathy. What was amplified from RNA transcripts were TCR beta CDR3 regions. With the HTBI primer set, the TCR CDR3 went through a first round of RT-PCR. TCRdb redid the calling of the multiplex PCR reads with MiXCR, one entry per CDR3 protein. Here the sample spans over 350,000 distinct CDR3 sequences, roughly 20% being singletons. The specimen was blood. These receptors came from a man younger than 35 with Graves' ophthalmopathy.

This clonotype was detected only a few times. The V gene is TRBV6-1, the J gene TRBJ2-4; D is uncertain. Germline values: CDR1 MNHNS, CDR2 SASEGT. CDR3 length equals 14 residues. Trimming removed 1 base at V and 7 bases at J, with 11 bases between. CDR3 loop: CASSEGLGWNIQYF. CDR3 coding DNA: TGTGCCAGCAGTGAAGGGTTGGGATGGAACATTCAGTACTTC.

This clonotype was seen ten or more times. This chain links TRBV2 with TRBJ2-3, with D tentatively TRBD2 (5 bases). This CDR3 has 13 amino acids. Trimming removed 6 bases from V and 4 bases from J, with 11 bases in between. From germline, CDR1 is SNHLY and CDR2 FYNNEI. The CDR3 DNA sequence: TGTGCCAGCAGGAGAGGGTTGGCAGATACGCAGTATTTT. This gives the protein CASRRGLADTQYF.

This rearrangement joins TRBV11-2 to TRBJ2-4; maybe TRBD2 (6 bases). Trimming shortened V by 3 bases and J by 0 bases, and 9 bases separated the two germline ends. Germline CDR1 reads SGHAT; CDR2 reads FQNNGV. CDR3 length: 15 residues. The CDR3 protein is CASSFGGTAKNIQYF. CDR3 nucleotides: TGTGCCAGCAGCTTTGGGGGGACAGCCAAAAACATTCAGTACTTC.

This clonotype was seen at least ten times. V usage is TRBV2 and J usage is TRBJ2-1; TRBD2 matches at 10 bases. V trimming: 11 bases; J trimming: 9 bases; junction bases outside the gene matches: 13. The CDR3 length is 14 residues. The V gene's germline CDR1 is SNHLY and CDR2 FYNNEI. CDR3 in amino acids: CAGGERGGRFEQFF. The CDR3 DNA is TGTGCCGGGGGAGAGCGGGGGGGCCGGTTTGAGCAGTTCTTC.

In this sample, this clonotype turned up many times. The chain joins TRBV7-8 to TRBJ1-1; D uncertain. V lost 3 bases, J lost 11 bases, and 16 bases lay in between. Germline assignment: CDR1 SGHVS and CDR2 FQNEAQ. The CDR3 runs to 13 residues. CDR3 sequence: CASSFSHSAGAFF. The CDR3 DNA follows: TGTGCCAGCAGCTTTTCCCACAGTGCTGGGGCTTTCTTT. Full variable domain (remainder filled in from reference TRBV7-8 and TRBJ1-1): GAGVSQSPRYKVAKRGQDVALRCDPISGHVSLFWYQQALGQGPEFLTYFQNEAQLDKSGLPSDRFFAERPEGSVSTLKIQRTQQEDSAVYLCASSFSHSAGAFFGQGTRLTVV.

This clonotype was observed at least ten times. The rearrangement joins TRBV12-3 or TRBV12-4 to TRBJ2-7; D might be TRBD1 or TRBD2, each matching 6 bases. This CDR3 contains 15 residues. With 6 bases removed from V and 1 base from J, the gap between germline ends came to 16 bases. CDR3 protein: CASSQEGHSSYEQYF. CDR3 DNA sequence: TGTGCCAGCAGCCAGGAGGGACATTCTTCCTACGAGCAGTACTTC.

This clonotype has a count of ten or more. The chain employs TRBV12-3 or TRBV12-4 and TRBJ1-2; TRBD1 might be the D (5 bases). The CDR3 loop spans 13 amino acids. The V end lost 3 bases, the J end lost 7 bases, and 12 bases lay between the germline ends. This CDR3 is CASSFGGARGYTF. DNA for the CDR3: TGTGCCAGCAGTTTCGGAGGGGCGCGTGGCTACACCTTC.

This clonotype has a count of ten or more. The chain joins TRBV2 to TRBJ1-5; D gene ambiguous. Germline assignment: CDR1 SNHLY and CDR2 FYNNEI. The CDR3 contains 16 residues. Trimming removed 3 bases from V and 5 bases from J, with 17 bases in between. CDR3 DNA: TGTGCCAGCAGTGAGAACCCCACGGCCGGAGATCAGCCCCAGCATTTT. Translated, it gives CASSENPTAGDQPQHF. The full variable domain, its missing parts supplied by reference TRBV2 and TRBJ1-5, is EPEVTQTPSHQVTQMGQEVILRCVPISNHLYFYWYRQILGQKVEFLVSFYNNEISEKSEIFDDQFSVERPDGSNFTLKIRSTKLEDSAMYFCASSENPTAGDQPQHFGDGTRLSIL.

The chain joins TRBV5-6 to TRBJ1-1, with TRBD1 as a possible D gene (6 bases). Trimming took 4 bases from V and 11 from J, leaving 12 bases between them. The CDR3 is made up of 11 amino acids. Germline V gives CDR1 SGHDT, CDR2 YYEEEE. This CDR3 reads CASSRQDLAFF. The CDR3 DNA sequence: TGTGCCAGCAGCCGACAGGACTTGGCTTTCTTT.

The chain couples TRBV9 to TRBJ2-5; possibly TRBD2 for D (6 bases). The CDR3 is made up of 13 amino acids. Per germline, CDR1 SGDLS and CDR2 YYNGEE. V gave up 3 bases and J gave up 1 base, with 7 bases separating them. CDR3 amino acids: CASSETSQETQYF. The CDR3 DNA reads TGTGCCAGCAGCGAGACTAGCCAAGAGACCCAGTACTTC.

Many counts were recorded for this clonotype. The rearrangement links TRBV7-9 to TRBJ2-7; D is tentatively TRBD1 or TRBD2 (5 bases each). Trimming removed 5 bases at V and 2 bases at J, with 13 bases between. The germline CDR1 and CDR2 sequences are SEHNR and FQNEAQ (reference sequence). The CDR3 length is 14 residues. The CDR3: CASSHRDGAYEQYF. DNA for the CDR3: TGTGCCAGCAGCCACCGGGACGGGGCCTACGAGCAGTACTTC. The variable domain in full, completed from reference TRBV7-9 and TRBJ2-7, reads DTGVSQNPRHKITKRGQNVTFRCDPISEHNRLYWYRQTLGQGPEFLTYFQNEAQLEKSRLLSDRFSAERPKGSFSTLEIQRTEQGDSAMYLCASSHRDGAYEQYFGPGTRLTVT.

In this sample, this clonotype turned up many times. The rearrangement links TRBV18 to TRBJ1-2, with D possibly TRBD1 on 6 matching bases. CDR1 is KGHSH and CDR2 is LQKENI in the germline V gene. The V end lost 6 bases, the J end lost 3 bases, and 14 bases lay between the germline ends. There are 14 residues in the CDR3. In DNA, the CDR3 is TGTGCCAGCTCGTCGAAGACAGGTCACTATGGCTACACCTTC. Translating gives CASSSKTGHYGYTF.

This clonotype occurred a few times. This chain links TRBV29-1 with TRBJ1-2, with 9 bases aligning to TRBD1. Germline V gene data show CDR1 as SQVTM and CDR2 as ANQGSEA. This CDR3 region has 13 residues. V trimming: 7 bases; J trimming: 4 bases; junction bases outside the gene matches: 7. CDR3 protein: CSAGQGRGYGYTF. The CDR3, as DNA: TGCAGCGCCGGACAGGGGCGAGGCTATGGCTACACCTTC.

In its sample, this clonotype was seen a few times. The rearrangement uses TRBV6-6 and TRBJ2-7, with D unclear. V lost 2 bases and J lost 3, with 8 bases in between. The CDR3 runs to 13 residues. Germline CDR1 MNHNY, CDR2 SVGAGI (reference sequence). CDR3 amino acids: CASSYVDGYEQYF. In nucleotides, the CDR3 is TGTGCCAGCAGTTACGTGGACGGCTACGAGCAGTACTTC.

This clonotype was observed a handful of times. The CDR3 sequence: CASSQVALGSPLHF. The CDR3 DNA reads TGTGCCAGCAGCCAAGTTGCCCTTGGCTCACCCCTCCACTTT. The chain recombines TRBV3-1 with TRBJ1-6; D uncertain. Germline assignment: CDR1 LGHDT and CDR2 YNNKEL (reference sequence). Deletions cut 1 base from V and 10 bases from J, with 11 bases between. There are 14 residues in the CDR3.

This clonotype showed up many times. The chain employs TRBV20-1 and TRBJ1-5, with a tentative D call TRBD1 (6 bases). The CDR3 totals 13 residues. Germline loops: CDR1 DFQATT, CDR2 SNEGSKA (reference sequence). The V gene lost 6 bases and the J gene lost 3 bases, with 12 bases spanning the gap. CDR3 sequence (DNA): TGCAGTGCCAATACAGGGCACAATCAGCCCCAGCATTTT. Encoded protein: CSANTGHNQPQHF.

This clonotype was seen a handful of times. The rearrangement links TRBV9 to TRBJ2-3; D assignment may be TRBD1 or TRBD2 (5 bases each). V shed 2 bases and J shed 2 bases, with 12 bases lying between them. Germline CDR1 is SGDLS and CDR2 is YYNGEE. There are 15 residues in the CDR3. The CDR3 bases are TGTGCCAGCAGCGTGGGGGTGACTGACACAGATACGCAGTATTTT. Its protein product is CASSVGVTDTDTQYF.

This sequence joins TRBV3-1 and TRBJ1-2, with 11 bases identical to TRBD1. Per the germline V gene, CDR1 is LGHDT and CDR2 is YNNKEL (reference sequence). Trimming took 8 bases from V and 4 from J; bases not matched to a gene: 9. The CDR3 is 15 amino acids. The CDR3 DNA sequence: TGTGCCAGCGGAAAGGACAGGGGGCTTGGCTATGGCTACACCTTC. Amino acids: CASGKDRGLGYGYTF.

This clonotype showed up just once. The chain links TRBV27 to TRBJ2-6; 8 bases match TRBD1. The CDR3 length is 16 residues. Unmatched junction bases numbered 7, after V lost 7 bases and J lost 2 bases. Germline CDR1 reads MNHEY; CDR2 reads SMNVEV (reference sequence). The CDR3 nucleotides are TGTGCCAGCAAGACAGGGGTAAAGGCTGGGGCCAACGTCCTGACTTTC. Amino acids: CASKTGVKAGANVLTF. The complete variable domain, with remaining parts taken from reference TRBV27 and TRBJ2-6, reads EAQVTQNPRYLITVTGKKLTVTCSQNMNHEYMSWYRQDPGLGLRQIYYSMNVEVTDKGDVPEGYKVSRKEKRNFPLILESPSPNQTSLYFCASKTGVKAGANVLTFGAGSRLTVL.

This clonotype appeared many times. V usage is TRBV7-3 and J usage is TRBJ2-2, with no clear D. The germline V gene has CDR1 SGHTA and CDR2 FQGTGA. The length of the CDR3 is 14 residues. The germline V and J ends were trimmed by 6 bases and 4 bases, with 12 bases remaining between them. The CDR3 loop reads CASRRTPGTGELFF. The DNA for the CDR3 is TGTGCCAGCAGACGCACCCCGGGCACCGGGGAGCTGTTTTTT.

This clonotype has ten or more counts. CDR3: CASRDRATGELFF. CDR3 DNA: TGTGCCAGCAGGGACAGGGCCACCGGGGAGCTGTTTTTT. The V call is TRBV12-3 or TRBV12-4, the J call TRBJ2-2, with 8 nucleotides matching TRBD1. The length of the CDR3 is 13 residues. With 6 bases clipped from V and 4 bases from J, the junction kept 1 base outside the gene matches.

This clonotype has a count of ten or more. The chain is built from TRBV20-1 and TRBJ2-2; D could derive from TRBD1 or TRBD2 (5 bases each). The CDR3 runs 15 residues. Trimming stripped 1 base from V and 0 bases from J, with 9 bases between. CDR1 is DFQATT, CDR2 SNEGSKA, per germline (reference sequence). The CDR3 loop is CSARAGGTNTGELFF. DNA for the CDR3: TGCAGTGCTAGAGCTGGGGGTACGAACACCGGGGAGCTGTTTTTT.

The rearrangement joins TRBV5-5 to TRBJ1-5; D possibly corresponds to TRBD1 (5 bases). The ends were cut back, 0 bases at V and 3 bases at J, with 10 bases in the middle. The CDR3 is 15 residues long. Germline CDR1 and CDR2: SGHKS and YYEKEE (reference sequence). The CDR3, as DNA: TGTGCCAGCAGCTTGGTATTGGGGGACAATCAGCCCCAGCATTTT. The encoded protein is CASSLVLGDNQPQHF.

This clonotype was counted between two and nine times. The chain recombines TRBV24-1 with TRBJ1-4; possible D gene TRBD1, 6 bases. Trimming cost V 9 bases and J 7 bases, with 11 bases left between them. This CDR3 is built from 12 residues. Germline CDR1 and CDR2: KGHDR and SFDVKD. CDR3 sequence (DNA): TGTGCCACCGCTGGGACAAGTGAAAAACTGTTTTTT. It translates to CATAGTSEKLFF.

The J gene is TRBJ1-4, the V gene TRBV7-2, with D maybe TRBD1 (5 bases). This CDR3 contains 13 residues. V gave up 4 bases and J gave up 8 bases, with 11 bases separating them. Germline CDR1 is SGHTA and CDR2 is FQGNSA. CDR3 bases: TGTGCCAGCAGCTCTACAGGAGGGGAAAAACTGTTTTTT. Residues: CASSSTGGEKLFF.

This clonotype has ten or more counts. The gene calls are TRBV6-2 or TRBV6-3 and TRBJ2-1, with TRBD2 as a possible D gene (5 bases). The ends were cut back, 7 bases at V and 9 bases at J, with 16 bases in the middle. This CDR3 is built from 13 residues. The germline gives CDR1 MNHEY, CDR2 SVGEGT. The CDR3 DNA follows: TGTGCCAGCAACCAGTTAAAGAGCGGTGAGCAGTTCTTC. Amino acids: CASNQLKSGEQFF.

DNA of the CDR3: TGCGCCAGCAGCTTGGAGGGCGGCGGGGAGCAGTACTTC. Its protein product is CASSLEGGGEQYF. V is TRBV5-1 and J is TRBJ2-7, with D possibly being TRBD2 (5 bases). This CDR3 has 13 amino acids. Trimming left V 0 bases short and J 7 bases short, with 11 bases between. Germline loops: CDR1 SGHRS, CDR2 YFSETQ.

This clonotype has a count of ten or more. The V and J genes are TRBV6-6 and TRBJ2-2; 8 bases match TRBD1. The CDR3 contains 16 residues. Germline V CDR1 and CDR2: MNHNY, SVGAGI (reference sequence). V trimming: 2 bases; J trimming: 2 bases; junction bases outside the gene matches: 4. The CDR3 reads CASSYGTGDNTGELFF. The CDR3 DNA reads TGTGCCAGCAGTTACGGGACAGGCGACAACACCGGGGAGCTGTTTTTT.